This is a list of T cell receptor beta chains from one sample in a study of technical replicates of blood from several donors. Produced via immunoSEQ multiplex PCR; TCRdb's table is partial and in-frame only. The sample contains roughly 70,000 clones, roughly 97% of which appear only once. Sequencing was done on a sample of T cells isolated from PBMCs. These receptors were collected from a human donor in good health. Both conserved end residues are part of each CDR3. Each record gives: CDR3 protein, CDR3 DNA, V gene, D gene, J gene, clone size. The D gene is left open where the match is weak. Clone size is stated in some rows and not others, as once, few, many or a class when expanded.

CDR3aa: CAWSGRGEQYF; CDR3nt: TGTGCCTGGAGTGGGCGCGGCGAGCAGTACTTC; v_gene: TRBV30; d_gene: .; j_gene: TRBJ2-7; abundance: .
CDR3aa: CASSSTGGSQPQHF; CDR3nt: TGTGCCAGCTCATCGACCGGAGGGAGTCAGCCCCAGCATTTT; v_gene: TRBV18; d_gene: .; j_gene: TRBJ1-5; abundance: .
CDR3aa: CASSVTLAGGRNEQFF; CDR3nt: TGTGCCAGCAGCGTTACCCTAGCGGGAGGGAGAAATGAGCAGTTCTTC; v_gene: TRBV9; d_gene: TRBD2; j_gene: TRBJ2-1; abundance: .
CDR3aa: CASSEWSGTGFTDTQYF; CDR3nt: TGTGCCAGCAGTGAGTGGTCTGGGACAGGGTTTACAGATACGCAGTATTTT; v_gene: TRBV25-1; d_gene: TRBD1; j_gene: TRBJ2-3; abundance: .
CDR3aa: CASSSSGTTFNEQFF; CDR3nt: TGTGCCAGCAGTTCCTCGGGGACTACCTTCAATGAGCAGTTCTTC; v_gene: TRBV28; d_gene: TRBD2; j_gene: TRBJ2-1; abundance: .
CDR3aa: CASSLDLGGNTEAFF; CDR3nt: TGTGCCAGCAGCTTAGATCTAGGGGGGAACACTGAAGCTTTCTTT; v_gene: TRBV11-2; d_gene: .; j_gene: TRBJ1-1; abundance: .
CDR3aa: CASTQLAAYEQYF; CDR3nt: TGTGCCAGCACTCAACTAGCGGCCTACGAGCAGTACTTC; v_gene: TRBV2; d_gene: TRBD2; j_gene: TRBJ2-7; abundance: .
CDR3aa: CSVEGFRGSSYEQYF; CDR3nt: TGCAGCGTTGAAGGTTTCCGAGGGAGCTCCTACGAGCAGTACTTC; v_gene: TRBV29-1; d_gene: .; j_gene: TRBJ2-7; abundance: once
CDR3aa: CASSISTDLREQYF; CDR3nt: TGCGCCAGCAGCATTTCAACAGATCTACGGGAGCAGTACTTC; v_gene: TRBV4-1; d_gene: .; j_gene: TRBJ2-7; abundance: .
CDR3aa: CASSVQGLGNTIYF; CDR3nt: TGTGCCAGCAGCGTACAGGGCTTGGGAAACACCATATATTTT; v_gene: TRBV9; d_gene: .; j_gene: TRBJ1-3; abundance: .
CDR3aa: CASTGTLQPDEQYF; CDR3nt: TGCGCCAGCACCGGGACTCTGCAGCCCGACGAGCAGTACTTC; v_gene: TRBV5-1; d_gene: .; j_gene: TRBJ2-7; abundance: .
CDR3aa: CASGLAGGETQYF; CDR3nt: TGTGCCAGTGGACTAGCGGGAGGTGAGACCCAGTACTTC; v_gene: TRBV19; d_gene: TRBD2; j_gene: TRBJ2-5; abundance: once
CDR3aa: CASTVDRVGEKLFF; CDR3nt: TGTGCCAGCACCGTGGACAGGGTAGGCGAAAAACTGTTTTTT; v_gene: TRBV7-2; d_gene: TRBD1; j_gene: TRBJ1-4; abundance: .
CDR3aa: CASSLAGAVGNTIYF; CDR3nt: TGTGCCAGCAGCTTAGCGGGAGCCGTGGGAAACACCATATATTTT; v_gene: TRBV7-9; d_gene: .; j_gene: TRBJ1-3; abundance: .
CDR3aa: CSVAITGTGEKLFF; CDR3nt: TGCAGCGTTGCCATTACAGGGACAGGCGAAAAACTGTTTTTT; v_gene: TRBV29-1; d_gene: TRBD1; j_gene: TRBJ1-4; abundance: .
CDR3aa: CASSRDRGNEQFF; CDR3nt: TGTGCCAGCAGTCGGGACAGGGGGAATGAGCAGTTCTTC; v_gene: TRBV6-5; d_gene: TRBD1; j_gene: TRBJ2-1; abundance: .
CDR3aa: CASSYEGFSYEQYF; CDR3nt: TGTGCCAGCAGTTACGAGGGATTTAGCTACGAGCAGTACTTC; v_gene: TRBV6-5; d_gene: .; j_gene: TRBJ2-7; abundance: .
CDR3aa: CASSPEWQGTTFF; CDR3nt: TGTGCCAGCAGCCCTGAATGGCAGGGAACAACTTTCTTT; v_gene: TRBV7-9; d_gene: .; j_gene: TRBJ1-1; abundance: once
CDR3aa: CASRLRQGLSSTEAFF; CDR3nt: TGTGCCAGCAGACTACGGCAGGGCCTGAGTAGCACTGAAGCTTTCTTT; v_gene: TRBV2; d_gene: .; j_gene: TRBJ1-1; abundance: .
CDR3aa: CASSYSQNTEAFF; CDR3nt: TGTGCCAGCAGTTACTCCCAGAACACTGAAGCTTTCTTT; v_gene: TRBV6-6; d_gene: .; j_gene: TRBJ1-1; abundance: once
CDR3aa: CSVEIGTLSSYNEQFF; CDR3nt: TGCAGCGTTGAGATCGGTACCCTTAGCTCCTACAATGAGCAGTTCTTC; v_gene: TRBV29-1; d_gene: .; j_gene: TRBJ2-1; abundance: .
CDR3aa: CASSALGLAVADTQYF; CDR3nt: TGCGCCAGCAGTGCCCTAGGACTAGCCGTAGCAGATACGCAGTATTTT; v_gene: TRBV10-1; d_gene: TRBD2; j_gene: TRBJ2-3; abundance: .
CDR3aa: CASSPGGIYEQYF; CDR3nt: TGTGCCAGCAGTCCAGGGGGGATTTACGAGCAGTACTTC; v_gene: TRBV28; d_gene: .; j_gene: TRBJ2-7; abundance: once
CDR3aa: CASSLAGDGETQYF; CDR3nt: TGCGCCAGCAGCTTGGCAGGGGATGGAGAGACCCAGTACTTC; v_gene: TRBV5-1; d_gene: .; j_gene: TRBJ2-5; abundance: few
CDR3aa: CSAIDSVYGYTF; CDR3nt: TGCAGCGCCATCGACAGTGTTTATGGCTACACCTTC; v_gene: TRBV29-1; d_gene: .; j_gene: TRBJ1-2; abundance: .
CDR3aa: CASLGQGETQYF; CDR3nt: TGTGCCAGCCTGGGACAGGGAGAGACCCAGTACTTC; v_gene: TRBV27; d_gene: TRBD1; j_gene: TRBJ2-5; abundance: .